Listed here are 23 T cell receptor beta chains from one sample, sequenced in a study of blood T cell repertoires in COVID-19 (dated by TCRdb to about 2020). Library preparation was by the immunoSEQ multiplex PCR assay. Not all clones reach the TCRdb copy of this immuneACCESS table, which keeps in-frame sequences only. Checked studies attribute under half of the gap to unresolved V genes and leave the rest unexplained. In this sample the table shows about 200,000 clones, around nine tenths of which occur a single time. The top ten clonotypes cover around 1.6% of the sample. The sequenced sample consisted of peripheral blood. The source is a young man with active or convalescent COVID-19.

V usage is TRBV9 and J usage is TRBJ2-7; 13 bases align to TRBD2. The germline CDR1 and CDR2 sequences are SGDLS and YYNGEE. V gave up 3 bases and J gave up 7 bases; unmatched junction bases: 7. This CDR3 comprises 15 residues. The CDR3 coding sequence is TGTGCCAGCAGCGCAGGACTAGCGGGAGAAGGGGAGCAGTACTTC. This gives the protein CASSAGLAGEGEQYF.

The J gene is TRBJ2-3, the V gene TRBV7-8, with D unresolved. Trimming removed 4 bases from V and 3 bases from J, with 8 bases in between. Germline V gene data show CDR1 as SGHVS and CDR2 as FQNEAQ. CDR3 length equals 13 residues. DNA for the CDR3: TGTGCCAGCAGCTCCTACGAGACAGATACGCAGTATTTT. Encoded protein: CASSSYETDTQYF.

This clone has only a few counts. V and J are TRBV10-3 and TRBJ1-1; weak D call: TRBD1 (5 bases). Looked up from germline, CDR1 is ENHRY and CDR2 is SYGVKD. The CDR3 has 14 amino acids. Trimming cost V 6 bases and J 1 base, with 12 bases left between them. DNA of the CDR3: TGTGCCATCAGCCTGACAGCCTCGAACACTGAAGCTTTCTTT. Translated: CAISLTASNTEAFF.

The sample holds one count of this clone. V usage is TRBV19 and J usage is TRBJ1-1, with D possibly matching TRBD1 (6 bases). Germline CDR1 is LNHDA and CDR2 is SQIVND (reference sequence). The CDR3 has 19 residues. V lost 0 bases, J lost 1 base, and 21 bases lay in between. The CDR3: CASSIDLRNKDRRNTEAFF. The CDR3 nucleotides are TGTGCCAGTAGTATAGATCTTCGAAATAAGGACAGAAGGAACACTGAAGCTTTCTTT.

The chain combines TRBV7-2 with TRBJ2-5, with a tentative D call TRBD1 (6 bases). Trimming took off 3 bases at V and 1 base at J, with 9 bases between the two ends. Germline values: CDR1 SGHTA, CDR2 FQGNSA. This CDR3 is built from 14 residues. CDR3 in amino acids: CASSLDRFQETQYF. Written as DNA, the CDR3 is TGTGCCAGCAGCTTGGACAGATTCCAAGAGACCCAGTACTTC.

This clone was seen once. This sequence joins TRBV18 and TRBJ2-2; weak D call: TRBD1 (7 bases). V was pared by 4 bases and J by 5 bases, with 14 bases between. Germline V gene lookup returns CDR1 KGHSH and CDR2 LQKENI. The CDR3 covers 15 residues. The CDR3 loop is CASSQQTGRTGELFF. The CDR3 DNA reads TGTGCCAGCTCACAGCAGACAGGGAGGACCGGGGAGCTGTTTTTT.

The CDR3 sequence: CASSRVGAENEKLFF. The CDR3 bases are TGTGCCAGCAGCCGCGTAGGGGCCGAGAATGAAAAACTGTTTTTT. The chain combines TRBV7-9 with TRBJ1-4, with D perhaps TRBD1 (5 bases). The CDR3 spans 15 residues. V was cut by 5 bases and J by 5 bases, with 15 bases left in between. The germline CDR1 and CDR2 sequences are SEHNR and FQNEAQ (reference sequence).

The rearrangement uses TRBV7-8 and TRBJ1-4; D remains ambiguous. V was pared by 5 bases and J by 0 bases, with 10 bases between. CDR1 and CDR2 (germline): SGHVS, FQNEAQ. The CDR3 spans 15 residues. The CDR3, as DNA: TGTGCCAGCAGCCCATTTCAGTCAACTAATGAAAAACTGTTTTTT. Residues: CASSPFQSTNEKLFF.

The chain couples TRBV27 to TRBJ2-7; 7 nucleotides line up with TRBD1. V shed 4 bases, J shed 6 bases, and the junction held 9 bases outside the gene matches. The CDR3 is made up of 14 amino acids. The V gene's germline CDR1 is MNHEY and CDR2 SMNVEV (reference sequence). For the CDR3, the DNA is TGTGCCAGCAGTTCCTCCAGGGGGTTAGGCGAGCAGTACTTC. Its translation: CASSSSRGLGEQYF.

Here the CDR3 reads CASSIPGRGLAGASEQYF. The DNA for the CDR3 is TGTGCCAGTAGTATTCCTGGCCGGGGACTAGCGGGAGCGTCCGAGCAGTACTTC. This rearrangement joins TRBV19 to TRBJ2-7; 14 bases align to TRBD2. Losses at the gene ends were 3 bases for V and 6 bases for J; bases not matched to a gene: 13. CDR3 length: 18 residues. Germline CDR1 reads LNHDA; CDR2 reads SQIVND (reference sequence).

This chain uses TRBV5-1 with TRBJ1-1; possible D gene TRBD1, 5 bases. Trimming pared 2 bases from V and 3 bases from J, leaving 11 bases between. The CDR3 totals 14 residues. Germline CDR1 is SGHRS and CDR2 is YFSETQ. The CDR3 coding sequence is TGCGCCAGCAGCTTCAGGCAGGGCGACACTGAAGCTTTCTTT. This encodes CASSFRQGDTEAFF.

This chain links TRBV3-1 (or the pseudogene TRBV3-2) with TRBJ2-7; 7 positions match TRBD1. Germline V CDR1 and CDR2: LGHDT, YNNKEL (reference sequence). J gave up 2 bases and V 2 bases, and 3 bases lay outside the gene matches. The CDR3 extends over 14 amino acids. CDR3 DNA: TGTGCCAGCAGCCAAAACAGGGGTCCCTACGAGCAGTACTTC. It codes for CASSQNRGPYEQYF.

The chain combines TRBV18 with TRBJ1-5; D unresolved. This CDR3 has 13 amino acids. CDR1 and CDR2 (germline): KGHSH, LQKENI. The V end lost 2 bases, the J end lost 7 bases, and 9 bases lay between the germline ends. CDR3 protein: CASSPEEFQPQHF. Written as DNA, the CDR3 is TGTGCCAGCTCACCAGAGGAATTCCAGCCCCAGCATTTT.

The V call is TRBV13, the J call TRBJ2-3; 8 nucleotides match TRBD2. This CDR3 contains 12 residues. V gave up 6 bases and J gave up 8 bases; unmatched junction bases: 4. In germline, CDR1 is PRHDT, CDR2 FYEKMQ (reference sequence). CDR3 protein: CASSRSGATQYF. The CDR3 coding sequence is TGTGCCAGCAGTCGTAGCGGGGCTACGCAGTATTTT.

The CDR3 reads CAWTPGNEQFF. The DNA for the CDR3 is TGTGCCTGGACTCCGGGGAATGAGCAGTTCTTC. The chain couples TRBV30 to TRBJ2-1; a possible D gene is TRBD2 (5 bases). Trimming cost V 4 bases and J 7 bases, with 8 bases left between them. The CDR3 is 11 residues long. Per the germline V gene, CDR1 is GTSNPN and CDR2 is SVGIG (reference sequence).

The J gene is TRBJ1-1, the V gene TRBV10-3; D remains ambiguous. The CDR3 runs 13 residues. The germline gives CDR1 ENHRY, CDR2 SYGVKD. V shed 4 bases and J shed 0 bases, with 6 bases lying between them. The CDR3 nucleotides read TGTGCCATCAGTGCGGGGTTGAACACTGAAGCTTTCTTT. Translated, it gives CAISAGLNTEAFF.

The chain carries TRBV28 and TRBJ2-1; 10 nucleotides align to TRBD1. Germline-derived CDR1 and CDR2 are MDHEN and SYDVKM. The CDR3 totals 15 residues. With V trimmed by 6 bases and J by 7 bases, 9 bases remained unmatched. The CDR3 bases are TGTGCCAGCAGACGGGACAGGGGATCGTGGAATGAGCAGTTCTTC. It is translated as CASRRDRGSWNEQFF.

The chain has TRBV10-3 and TRBJ1-3; 7 bases match TRBD1. Germline lookup yields CDR1 ENHRY and CDR2 SYGVKD. The CDR3 runs to 15 residues. The V and J ends lost 2 bases and 7 bases, in that order; junction bases with no gene match: 8. CDR3 DNA sequence: TGTGCCATCAGTGAGACAGGGGAACCCTGGAACACCATATATTTT. Its translation: CAISETGEPWNTIYF.

V usage is TRBV6-1 and J usage is TRBJ2-7, with D possibly TRBD1 on 5 matching bases. The CDR3 runs 14 residues. Per germline, CDR1 MNHNS and CDR2 SASEGT. V dropped 3 bases and J dropped 1 base, with 10 bases sitting between them. Here the CDR3 reads CASSDAGSSYEQYF. The CDR3 DNA is TGTGCCAGCAGTGACGCAGGGTCATCCTACGAGCAGTACTTC.

This chain connects TRBV4-1 to TRBJ1-2; TRBD1 matches at 7 bases. The CDR3 runs to 15 residues. Looked up from germline, CDR1 is MGHRA and CDR2 is YSYEKL. The V and J ends lost 1 base and 6 bases, in that order; junction bases with no gene match: 8. The CDR3 nucleotides read TGCGCCAGCAGCCAAGGACCCGGGACAGATAATGGCTACACCTTC. It translates to CASSQGPGTDNGYTF.

The rearrangement uses TRBV27 and TRBJ1-2, with D possibly matching TRBD1 (5 bases). The ends were cut back, 4 bases at V and 4 bases at J, with 10 bases in the middle. Per germline, CDR1 MNHEY and CDR2 SMNVEV (reference sequence). The CDR3 length is 13 residues. CDR3 sequence (DNA): TGTGCCAGCAGTTCCAGGGAGGGCTATGGCTACACCTTC. It is translated as CASSSREGYGYTF.

The rearrangement joins TRBV18 to TRBJ2-7; 8 bases align to TRBD1. V trimming: 4 bases; J trimming: 3 bases; junction bases outside the gene matches: 5. The germline CDR1 and CDR2 sequences are KGHSH and LQKENI. This CDR3 has 14 amino acids. CDR3 bases: TGTGCCAGCTCACTGACAGGGGAAAACTACGAGCAGTACTTC. Amino acid sequence: CASSLTGENYEQYF. Drawing the rest from reference TRBV18 and TRBJ2-7, the complete variable domain is NAGVMQNPRHLVRRRGQEARLRCSPMKGHSHVYWYRQLPEEGLKFMVYLQKENIIDESGMPKERFSAEFPKEGPSILRIQQVVRGDSAAYFCASSLTGENYEQYFGPGTRLTVT.

This chain connects TRBV2 to TRBJ1-4; D gene ambiguous. There are 15 residues in the CDR3. V was cut by 4 bases and J by 8 bases, with 17 bases left in between. Looked up from germline, CDR1 is SNHLY and CDR2 is FYNNEI. CDR3 DNA sequence: TGTGCCAGCAGTGTGTCCGGGAGAAGGGAGGAAAAACTGTTTTTT. Its protein product is CASSVSGRREEKLFF.